This T cell receptor beta chain was identified in a study of cytomegalovirus exposure and HLA in healthy donors. General study results and limits: Presence/absence analysis assumed near-uniform sequencing depth across donors. For most TCR sequences rarity was the rule, although some public TCRs occurred in many donors. In a later analysis, the majority of CMV-associated beta chains seemingly showed HLA restriction.

13 Jbeta primers and 60 Vbeta primers were used for the PCR. Generated by immunoSEQ multiplex PCR, the TCRdb table keeps only in-frame clones and is missing some. Its table records under 75,000 clones. Germline V CDR1 and CDR2: SGHDN, FVKESK. With 1 base removed from V and 4 bases from J, the gap between germline ends came to 11 bases. This CDR3 region has 14 residues. As to this clone: The antigen remains unidentified.

This chain connects TRBV14 to TRBJ2-7, with D possibly being TRBD1 (5 bases). What was sequenced was PBMCs. The TCR sequence derives from a female donor in good health and CMV-seropositive. CDR3 protein: CASSQVSREYEQYF. The CDR3, as DNA: TGTGCCAGCAGCCAAGTTAGCAGGGAATACGAGCAGTACTTC.